The clone carrying this T cell receptor beta chain came up once. This entry is derived from a study of blood T cell repertoires in COVID-19. Overall study: There were acute and convalescent COVID-19 samples, and they came from the United States, Italy and Spain.

The CDR3 loop spans 14 amino acids. Germline loops: CDR1 SGHDT, CDR2 YYEEEE. Trimming removed 1 base at V and 9 bases at J, with 14 bases between. Sequencing used immunoSEQ multiplex PCR; TCRdb keeps in-frame clones, though not all of them. This sample has around 100,000 clones, with approximately 90% found just once. The source of this sequence is a man in his fifties with active COVID-19. The material sequenced was peripheral blood. The V and J genes are TRBV5-6 and TRBJ2-1, with D perhaps TRBD1 (7 bases). The CDR3 sequence is CASSLKGGGREQFF. CDR3 in DNA: TGTGCCAGCAGCTTGAAAGGAGGGGGCCGTGAGCAGTTCTTC.